The entry that follows covers one TCR beta chain sequence. The antigen remains undetermined. The sample contains more than one DNA sequence encoding this CDR3. CDR1 MNHEY and CDR2 SVGAGI come from the germline V gene. The CDR3 sequence is 14 residues long. V gave up 2 bases and J gave up 3 bases; unmatched junction bases: 2. The assay was immunoSEQ multiplex PCR, and TCRdb's table has in-frame clones only and misses some. The profile shows about 90,000 clones, around 89% of them singletons. This record comes from a study of OX40 agonist ivuxolimab in advanced cancers. Study background: Every 2 weeks, ivuxolimab was infused into the patients intravenously at between 0.01 and 10 mg/kg.

Overall study results and limits: Doses of 0.1 to 3.0 mg/kg were accompanied by clonal expansion of CD4+ and CD8+ blood T cells by week 6. Among expanded peripheral T cells, antigen specificity went undetermined.

This chain connects TRBV6-5 to TRBJ2-3, with TRBD2 matching over 7 bases. The specimen was CD4+ or CD8+ T cells sorted from blood, collected in a trial of the OX40 agonist ivuxolimab. This receptor was identified in an adult with an advanced solid tumor such as melanoma, head and neck, liver or kidney cancer. The CDR3 spells CASSYGGGTDTQYF. DNA of the CDR3: TGTGCCAGCAGTTACGGGGGGGGGACAGATACGCAGTATTTT.